These 32 T cell receptor beta chains were sequenced from one sample in a study of blood T cells in healthy people across ages (dated by TCRdb to between 2015 and 2016). The library was built by means of 5' RACE. The run used an Illumina HiSeq 2500. The second PCR ran for about 7 to 11 cycles and used a J-beta primer mix along with a sample-barcoded 5' primer. The public reads were reanalyzed by TCRdb: fastp trimming at Q25, MiXCR alignment, in-frame beta chains only. Merged by CDR3 protein, the rows form single entries marked with the most common genes and DNA. In this sample the table shows hundreds of thousands of distinct CDR3 sequences, roughly 26% of which occur a single time. The top ten clones comprise about 18% of the sample. The sample was blood. Receptors were obtained from a woman older than 75 in good health.

With regard to this clonotype: This may arise from a read error, as a much more abundant clone is one base away. V and J are TRBV9 and TRBJ2-3; TRBD1 aligns across 7 bases. Germline CDR1 reads SGDLS; CDR2 reads YYNGEE. The CDR3 covers 18 residues. CDR3 DNA: TGTGCCGGCAGCGTAGGCCGACCGGGACAGATCCTCACAGATACGCAGTATTTT. Its protein product is CAGSVGRPGQILTDTQYF.

As concerns this clonotype: Being one base from a much bigger clone, this may be a read error. The chain links TRBV12-3 or TRBV12-4 to TRBJ2-3, with D possibly being TRBD1 (7 bases). This CDR3 contains 16 residues. V lost 3 bases and J 4 bases, leaving 17 bases between the germline ends. The CDR3 bases are TGTGCCAGCAGTTTCCGACAGGGACTTAGCGCAGATACGCAGTATTTT. Translation gives CASSFRQGLSADTQYF.

The chain joins TRBV5-1 to TRBJ2-7; 8 bases match TRBD2. Near its end, the DNA agrees better with TRBJ2-4, so the J call may be wrong. This CDR3 is built from 14 residues. CDR1 and CDR2 from the germline V gene are SGHRS and YFSETQ. The CDR3 loop is CASSLPGGVNIQYF. The CDR3 DNA reads TGCGCCAGCAGCTTGCCCGGGGGGGTGAACATTCAGTACTTC.

The chain carries TRBV20-1 and TRBJ1-1, with D unresolved. Germline CDR1 is DFQATT and CDR2 is SNEGSKA (reference sequence). The CDR3 loop spans 14 amino acids. V was trimmed by 4 bases and J by 0 bases, leaving 12 bases between them. For the CDR3, the DNA is TGCAGTGCTAAAATGCGGGCTGTGAACACTGAAGCTTTCTTT. Translating it yields CSAKMRAVNTEAFF.

This clonotype has at least ten counts. The gene calls are TRBV6-2 or TRBV6-3 and TRBJ2-3, with 7 bases fitting TRBD2. Trimming took 7 bases from V and 4 from J; bases not matched to a gene: 8. Per germline, CDR1 MNHEY and CDR2 SVGEGT. CDR3 size: 14 residues. For the CDR3, the DNA is TGTGCCAGCATTACTAGACTAGCCCCAGATACGCAGTATTTT. It specifies CASITRLAPDTQYF.

This clonotype was seen only once. The chain uses TRBV7-2 and TRBJ2-2; 8 positions agree with TRBD2. After removal of 1 base from V and 4 bases from J, the junction contained 5 bases not matched to a gene. The CDR3 totals 16 residues. The germline V gene encodes CDR1 SGHTA and CDR2 FQGNSA. CDR3: CASSLVGGGLTGELFF. The CDR3 DNA sequence: TGTGCCAGCAGCTTAGTGGGCGGGGGGCTCACCGGGGAGCTGTTTTTT.

The rearrangement joins TRBV20-1 to TRBJ2-2; 12 bases line up with TRBD2. The J segment lost 3 bases and the V segment lost 0 bases, leaving 8 bases of the junction unmatched. This CDR3 contains 18 residues. Germline loops: CDR1 DFQATT, CDR2 SNEGSKA (reference sequence). This CDR3 is CSARDPQTSGSDTGELFF. DNA for the CDR3: TGCAGTGCTAGAGATCCCCAGACTAGCGGGAGCGACACCGGGGAGCTGTTTTTT.

V usage is TRBV7-9 and J usage is TRBJ2-1; 10 bases align to TRBD2. CDR3 length equals 15 residues. V gave up 6 bases and J gave up 3 bases; unmatched junction bases: 5. Germline V gene data show CDR1 as SEHNR and CDR2 as FQNEAQ (reference sequence). CDR3 DNA sequence: TGTGCCAGCAGGGCAAGCGGGGGGGTCTACAATGAGCAGTTCTTC. It specifies CASRASGGVYNEQFF. Variable domain in full (rest from reference TRBV7-9 and TRBJ2-1): DTGVSQNPRHKITKRGQNVTFRCDPISEHNRLYWYRQTLGQGPEFLTYFQNEAQLEKSRLLSDRFSAERPKGSFSTLEIQRTEQGDSAMYLCASRASGGVYNEQFFGPGTRLTVL.

This clonotype was counted only a few times. The chain is built from TRBV7-2 and TRBJ2-1, with 8 nucleotides matching TRBD2. The J segment lost 5 bases and the V segment lost 5 bases, leaving 8 bases of the junction unmatched. The CDR3 loop spans 15 amino acids. Per the germline V gene, CDR1 is SGHTA and CDR2 is FQGNSA. CDR3 sequence: CASSPASGLHNEQFF. The CDR3 region has the DNA TGTGCCAGCAGCCCCGCTAGCGGGCTCCACAATGAGCAGTTCTTC.

The chain combines TRBV5-4 with TRBJ2-3; TRBD1 aligns across 7 bases. Trimming cost V 2 bases and J 0 bases; bases outside gene matches: 3. The germline V gene encodes CDR1 SGHNT and CDR2 YYREEE (reference sequence). The CDR3 is 15 amino acids. CDR3 bases: TGTGCCAGCAGCTTCCCCAGGGGGAGCACAGATACGCAGTATTTT. This codes for CASSFPRGSTDTQYF.

This clonotype has just a few counts. The chain employs TRBV6-1 and TRBJ1-5, with D perhaps matching TRBD1 (5 bases). The CDR3 sequence is 17 residues long. V was pared by 6 bases and J by 1 base, with 19 bases between. Germline V gene lookup returns CDR1 MNHNS and CDR2 SASEGT. The DNA for the CDR3 is TGTGCCAGCAGCCCCGTACTACGGGGCCGGAGCAATCAGCCCCAGCATTTT. Its protein product is CASSPVLRGRSNQPQHF.

Concerning this clonotype: A much larger clonotype is one base distant, so this may be a read error. V usage is TRBV7-2 and J usage is TRBJ2-7; a possible D gene is TRBD2 (5 bases). The V gene's germline CDR1 is SGHTA and CDR2 FQGNSA. V lost 1 base, J lost 7 bases, and 11 bases lay in between. This CDR3 has 13 amino acids. The DNA of the CDR3 is TGTGCCAGCAGCTTAGAGATCCGGGGTGAGCAGTACTTC. Protein: CASSLEIRGEQYF.

A word on this clonotype: It may be a read error: a sequence one base away is much more abundant. J is TRBJ2-1 and V is TRBV5-1; D may be TRBD1 or TRBD2 (7 bases each). CDR3 size: 16 residues. Germline V gives CDR1 SGHRS, CDR2 YFSETQ. CDR3 sequence reads: CVSSLGVRGGSNEQFF. Written as DNA, the CDR3 is TGCGTCAGCAGCTTGGGGGTCAGGGGGGGTTCCAATGAGCAGTTCTTC.

About this clonotype: This may stem from a read error, because a much larger clone lies one nucleotide away. This chain links TRBV6-1 with TRBJ1-2; possibly TRBD1 for D (6 bases). The V gene lost 0 bases and the J gene lost 10 bases, with 21 bases spanning the gap. Germline V gene lookup returns CDR1 MNHNS and CDR2 SASEGT. The CDR3 consists of 16 residues. The CDR3 loop is CASSEASTRQAPVYTF. In DNA, the CDR3 is TGTGCCAGCAGTGAAGCGAGTACTCGACAGGCCCCAGTCTACACCTTC.

This clonotype was observed a few times. The rearrangement links TRBV30 to TRBJ2-5; 10 nucleotides agree with TRBD2. Trimming removed 3 bases from V and 0 bases from J; junction bases left unmatched: 7. The length of the CDR3 is 16 residues. CDR1 GTSNPN and CDR2 SVGIG come from the germline V gene (reference sequence). CDR3 sequence reads: CAWRLAGRKHQETQYF. The CDR3 DNA reads TGTGCCTGGAGACTAGCGGGGCGAAAACACCAAGAGACCCAGTACTTC.

This clonotype was found many times. The chain recombines TRBV10-2 with TRBJ2-3, with no clear D. CDR1 and CDR2 (germline): WSHSY, SAAADI. Trimming took off 3 bases at V and 1 base at J, with 14 bases between the two ends. This CDR3 spans 16 amino acids. Here the CDR3 reads CASSEKGSSGTDTQYF. Here the CDR3 DNA reads TGCGCCAGCAGTGAAAAGGGTTCATCCGGCACAGATACGCAGTATTTT.

This clonotype was detected ten times or more. The chain joins TRBV6-1 to TRBJ1-5; D is perhaps TRBD1 (6 bases). The V end lost 6 bases, the J end lost 6 bases, and 12 bases lay between the germline ends. CDR3 size: 13 residues. Germline CDR1 MNHNS, CDR2 SASEGT. The CDR3, as DNA: TGTGCCAGCAGGCCGGACAGTATTCAGCCCCAGCATTTT. Amino acid sequence: CASRPDSIQPQHF.

In regard to this clonotype: Possible read error: a much larger clone is one base away. The rearrangement joins TRBV12-3 or TRBV12-4 to TRBJ2-3; 7 positions agree with TRBD2. The CDR3 runs to 14 residues. In DNA, the CDR3 is TGTGCCAGCAGTCAGAGCGGGGCCACAGATACGCAGTGTTTT. This sequence encodes CASSQSGATDTQCF.

This clonotype has ten or more counts. This chain joins TRBV29-1 and TRBJ2-3, with 11 bases aligning to TRBD1. Trimming removed 8 bases from V and 4 bases from J; junction bases left unmatched: 11. The CDR3 totals 15 residues. Germline V gene data show CDR1 as SQVTM and CDR2 as ANQGSEA. In DNA form, the CDR3 reads TGCAGCACGTCCACCGGACAGGGGGCATCAGATACGCAGTATTTT. This gives the protein CSTSTGQGASDTQYF.

Comments on this clonotype: This sequence may be a read error, since a much larger clone differs from it by one base. This sequence joins TRBV12-3 or TRBV12-4 and TRBJ2-3; 9 bases map to TRBD2. The CDR3 totals 17 residues. The CDR3 is CASSFREASGDKDAQYF. The DNA of the CDR3 is TGTGCCAGCAGTTTCCGAGAAGCTAGCGGGGACAAAGATGCGCAGTATTTT.

Many counts were recorded for this clonotype. CDR3 residues: CASSLKGQGGTDTQYF. The CDR3 nucleotides are TGTGCCAGCAGCTTAAAAGGACAGGGAGGCACAGATACGCAGTATTTT. This chain joins TRBV7-2 and TRBJ2-3; 8 bases map to TRBD1. The length of the CDR3 is 16 residues. From germline, CDR1 is SGHTA and CDR2 FQGNSA. Trimming removed 2 bases from V and 1 base from J; junction bases left unmatched: 5.

This clonotype has a handful of counts. The genes are TRBV6-1 and TRBJ2-3; 8 nucleotides align to TRBD2. From germline, CDR1 is MNHNS and CDR2 SASEGT. Trimming took 6 bases from V and 5 from J; bases not matched to a gene: 7. The CDR3 runs 14 residues. CDR3 amino acids: CASRPGGMGDTQYF. The CDR3 DNA sequence: TGTGCCAGCAGGCCGGGAGGGATGGGAGATACGCAGTATTTT.

This clonotype was detected ten times or more. This rearrangement joins TRBV30 to TRBJ2-1, with D possibly being TRBD2 (5 bases). Per the germline V gene, CDR1 is GTSNPN and CDR2 is SVGIG (reference sequence). Between the trimmed V and J ends, which lost 3 bases and 2 bases, there was a span of 11 bases. This CDR3 region has 14 residues. For the CDR3, the DNA is TGTGCCTGGAGGGGCGGAGGAGCCTACAATGAGCAGTTCTTC. It encodes CAWRGGGAYNEQFF.

V and J are TRBV20-1 and TRBJ2-4, with 12 bases identical to TRBD1. The germline CDR1 and CDR2 sequences are DFQATT and SNEGSKA (reference sequence). The CDR3 has 13 residues. DNA for the CDR3: TGCAGCACGGGACAGGGGGCGGATAACATTCAGTACTTC. It translates to CSTGQGADNIQYF.

The chain combines TRBV20-1 with TRBJ2-1; possible D gene TRBD2, 7 bases. In germline, CDR1 is DFQATT, CDR2 SNEGSKA (reference sequence). The CDR3 contains 15 residues. V lost 1 base, J lost 7 bases, and 17 bases lay in between. The CDR3: CSARGPGGVMNEQFF. CDR3 nucleotides: TGCAGTGCTAGAGGTCCGGGGGGCGTAATGAATGAGCAGTTCTTC.

J is TRBJ1-4 and V is TRBV7-9; D is uncertain. The germline V and J ends were trimmed by 5 bases and 0 bases, with 10 bases remaining between them. Germline CDR1 and CDR2: SEHNR and FQNEAQ (reference sequence). The CDR3 extends over 15 amino acids. The CDR3, as DNA: TGTGCCAGCAGCCAGCTCGGGGCAACTAATGAAAAACTGTTTTTT. This translates into CASSQLGATNEKLFF.

The chain couples TRBV20-1 to TRBJ2-5; the D is unclear. This CDR3 has 14 amino acids. Trimming cost V 0 bases and J 2 bases, with 10 bases left between them. The germline CDR1 and CDR2 sequences are DFQATT and SNEGSKA (reference sequence). CDR3 in DNA: TGCAGTGCTAGAGATCACGTGGGGCAAGAGACCCAGTACTTC. Protein sequence: CSARDHVGQETQYF.

This clonotype appeared many times. The chain has TRBV20-1 and TRBJ2-7, with D unclear. Germline loops: CDR1 DFQATT, CDR2 SNEGSKA (reference sequence). The CDR3 is 14 amino acids. The ends were cut back, 0 bases at V and 3 bases at J, with 12 bases in the middle. The CDR3: CSAREIVSGYEQYF. DNA of the CDR3: TGCAGTGCTAGAGAGATCGTTTCAGGCTACGAGCAGTACTTC.

This clonotype was detected a few times. This CDR3 is CASSPAAGRRLDEQFF. DNA of the CDR3: TGCGCCAGCAGCCCCGCCGCGGGGCGGAGGCTGGATGAGCAGTTCTTC. The chain is built from TRBV5-1 and TRBJ2-1, with D possibly being TRBD2 (6 bases). V was shortened by 4 bases and J by 8 bases, with 22 bases between the two germline ends. CDR3 length equals 16 residues. Germline-derived CDR1 and CDR2 are SGHRS and YFSETQ. The full variable domain, its missing parts supplied by reference TRBV5-1 and TRBJ2-1, is KAGVTQTPRYLIKTRGQQVTLSCSPISGHRSVSWYQQTPGQGLQFLFEYFSETQRNKGNFPGRFSGRQFSNSRSEMNVSTLELGDSALYLCASSPAAGRRLDEQFFGPGTRLTVL.

This clonotype came up many times. The chain recombines TRBV7-2 with TRBJ2-3; 7 bases are a match to TRBD2. This CDR3 contains 16 residues. The V segment lost 5 bases and the J segment 0 bases; nucleotides outside the gene matches: 8. The V gene's germline CDR1 is SGHTA and CDR2 FQGNSA. CDR3 sequence reads: CASSQMGGKSTDTQYF. CDR3 coding DNA: TGTGCCAGCAGCCAAATGGGGGGGAAGAGCACAGATACGCAGTATTTT.

This clonotype was counted a single time. The chain recombines TRBV18 with TRBJ2-1, with D possibly matching TRBD2 (6 bases). Germline V CDR1 and CDR2: KGHSH, LQKENI. This CDR3 contains 13 residues. Trimming removed 5 bases from V and 10 bases from J, with 15 bases in between. The CDR3: CASSGGSAGEQFF. As DNA, the CDR3 is TGTGCCAGCTCAGGGGGGTCAGCAGGGGAGCAGTTCTTC.

This chain links TRBV2 with TRBJ1-2; TRBD1 agrees at 7 bases. This CDR3 is 13 amino acids long. CDR1 is SNHLY, CDR2 FYNNEI, per germline. The J segment lost 6 bases and the V segment lost 6 bases, leaving 7 bases of the junction unmatched. CDR3 sequence (DNA): TGTGCCAGCAGCGCCACAGGGGTGGATGGCTACACCTTC. This codes for CASSATGVDGYTF.